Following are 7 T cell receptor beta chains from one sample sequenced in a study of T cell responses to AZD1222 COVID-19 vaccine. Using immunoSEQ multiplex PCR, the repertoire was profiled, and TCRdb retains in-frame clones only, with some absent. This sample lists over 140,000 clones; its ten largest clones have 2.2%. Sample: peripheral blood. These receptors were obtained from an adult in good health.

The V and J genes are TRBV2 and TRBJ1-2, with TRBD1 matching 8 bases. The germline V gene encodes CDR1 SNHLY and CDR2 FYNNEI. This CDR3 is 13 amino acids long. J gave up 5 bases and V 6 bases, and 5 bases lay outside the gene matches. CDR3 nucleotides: TGTGCCAGCAGCTCGACAGGGGTTTATGGCTACACCTTC. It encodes CASSSTGVYGYTF.

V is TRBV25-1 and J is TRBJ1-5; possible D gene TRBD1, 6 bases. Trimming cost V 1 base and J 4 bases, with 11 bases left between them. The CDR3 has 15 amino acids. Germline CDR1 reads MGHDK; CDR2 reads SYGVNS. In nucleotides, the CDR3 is TGTGCCAGCAGTGAATCAAGACAGGTAAATCAGCCCCAGCATTTT. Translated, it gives CASSESRQVNQPQHF.

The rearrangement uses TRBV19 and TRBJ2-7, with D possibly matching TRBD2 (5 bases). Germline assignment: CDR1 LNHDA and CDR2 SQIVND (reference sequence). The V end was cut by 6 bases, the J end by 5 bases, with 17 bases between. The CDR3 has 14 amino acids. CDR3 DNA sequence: TGTGCCAGTAGCCCACCGGCGGGTTCGGACGAGCAGTACTTC. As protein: CASSPPAGSDEQYF.

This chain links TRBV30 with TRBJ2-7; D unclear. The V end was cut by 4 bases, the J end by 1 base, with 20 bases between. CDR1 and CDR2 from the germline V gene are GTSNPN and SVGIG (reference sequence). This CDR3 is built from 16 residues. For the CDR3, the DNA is TGTGCCTGGATTTCCGACACCTCAGATGGGTCCTACGAGCAGTACTTC. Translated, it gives CAWISDTSDGSYEQYF. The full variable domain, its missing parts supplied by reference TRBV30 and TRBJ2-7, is SQTIHQWPATLVQPVGSPLSLECTVEGTSNPNLYWYRQAAGRGLQLLFYSVGIGQISSEVPQNLSASRPQDRQFILSSKKLLLSDSGFYLCAWISDTSDGSYEQYFGPGTRLTVT.

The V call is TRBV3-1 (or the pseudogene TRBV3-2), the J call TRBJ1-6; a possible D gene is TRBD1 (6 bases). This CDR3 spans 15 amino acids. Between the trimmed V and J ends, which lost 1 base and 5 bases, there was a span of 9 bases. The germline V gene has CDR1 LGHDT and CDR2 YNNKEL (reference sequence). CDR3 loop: CASSQGTVDNSPLHF. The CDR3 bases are TGTGCCAGCAGCCAAGGGACAGTCGATAATTCACCCCTCCACTTT.

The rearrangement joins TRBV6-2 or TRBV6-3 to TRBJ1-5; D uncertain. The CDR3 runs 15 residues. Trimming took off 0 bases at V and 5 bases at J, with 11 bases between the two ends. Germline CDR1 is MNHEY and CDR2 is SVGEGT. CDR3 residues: CASSYSPENHQPQHF. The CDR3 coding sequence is TGTGCCAGCAGTTACTCACCAGAAAACCATCAGCCCCAGCATTTT.

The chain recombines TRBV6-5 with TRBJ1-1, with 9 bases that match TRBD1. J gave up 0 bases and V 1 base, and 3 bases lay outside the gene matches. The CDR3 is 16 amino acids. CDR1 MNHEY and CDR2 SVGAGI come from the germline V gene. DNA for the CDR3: TGTGCCAGCAGTTACTTTACAGGGGGCATGAACACTGAAGCTTTCTTT. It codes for CASSYFTGGMNTEAFF.